The 5 T cell receptor beta chains given below trace back to one sample, sequenced in a study of blood T cell repertoires in COVID-19. Sequencing was performed with immunoSEQ multiplex PCR; in TCRdb, only in-frame clones are kept and a portion is missing. The sample records around 260,000 clones, approximately 87% being singletons. Specimen: peripheral blood. The receptors stem from a man aged 55 to 70 who had recovered from COVID-19.

The chain combines TRBV30 with TRBJ2-7; 9 bases are shared with TRBD2. CDR3 length equals 13 residues. Germline V gene data show CDR1 as GTSNPN and CDR2 as SVGIG (reference sequence). V trimming: 4 bases; J trimming: 2 bases; junction bases outside the gene matches: 3. The CDR3 bases are TGTGCCTGGACTAGCGGGGCCGCCTACGAGCAGTACTTC. Protein: CAWTSGAAYEQYF.

This chain links TRBV19 with TRBJ1-1, with a weak D call TRBD1 (5 bases). CDR3 size: 15 residues. Germline CDR1 LNHDA, CDR2 SQIVND (reference sequence). V lost 5 bases to trimming and J lost 2 bases, with 15 bases between them. CDR3 sequence (DNA): TGTGCCAGTAGTCAGGGCAGGTGGGTAAACACTGAAGCTTTCTTT. The encoded protein is CASSQGRWVNTEAFF.

The rearrangement links TRBV5-1 to TRBJ2-7, with TRBD1 as a possible D gene (6 bases). With 0 bases removed from V and 4 bases from J, the gap between germline ends came to 8 bases. This CDR3 comprises 13 residues. Germline CDR1 SGHRS, CDR2 YFSETQ. As DNA, the CDR3 is TGCGCCAGCAGCTTGGACAGGGAGTACGAGCAGTACTTC. Protein: CASSLDREYEQYF. The full variable domain, in which reference TRBV5-1 and TRBJ2-7 provide the parts outside the CDR3, is KAGVTQTPRYLIKTRGQQVTLSCSPISGHRSVSWYQQTPGQGLQFLFEYFSETQRNKGNFPGRFSGRQFSNSRSEMNVSTLELGDSALYLCASSLDREYEQYFGPGTRLTVT.

This clone has at least ten counts. This chain joins TRBV19 and TRBJ2-7; 8 bases line up with TRBD2. The CDR3 has 14 amino acids. Germline CDR1 reads LNHDA; CDR2 reads SQIVND (reference sequence). V lost 10 bases, J lost 7 bases, and 15 bases stayed unmatched. The CDR3 nucleotides are TGTGCCACCCGTCCGCGGGGGGCCGGTGGGGAGCAGTACTTC. It encodes CATRPRGAGGEQYF. Supplemented by reference TRBV19 and TRBJ2-7, the full variable domain reads DGGITQSPKYLFRKEGQNVTLSCEQNLNHDAMYWYRQDPGQGLRLIYYSQIVNDFQKGDIAEGYSVSREKKESFPLTVTSAQKNPTAFYLCATRPRGAGGEQYFGPGTRLTVT.

The J gene is TRBJ1-2, the V gene TRBV7-2, with TRBD1 matching over 8 bases. V shed 4 bases, J shed 6 bases, and the junction held 10 bases outside the gene matches. The CDR3 is 15 residues long. Germline V CDR1 and CDR2: SGHTA, FQGNSA. The CDR3 is CASSSGQGDGHGYTF. CDR3 coding DNA: TGTGCCAGCAGCTCCGGACAGGGAGACGGTCATGGCTACACCTTC. The entire variable domain, with the rest obtained from reference TRBV7-2 and TRBJ1-2, is as follows: GAGVSQSPSNKVTEKGKDVELRCDPISGHTALYWYRQSLGQGLEFLIYFQGNSAPDKSGLPSDRFSAERTGGSVSTLTIQRTQQEDSAVYLCASSSGQGDGHGYTFGSGTRLTVV.